These 18 T cell receptor beta chains share one sample of origin, sequenced in a study of cytomegalovirus exposure and HLA in healthy donors. PCR involved 60 Vbeta and 13 Jbeta primers. TCRdb's copy holds only in-frame clones and misses some; the assay was immunoSEQ multiplex PCR. The sample has over 150,000 clones; around 70% are singletons. Sequenced sample: PBMCs. These receptors all come from a male donor in good health and CMV-seronegative.

As to this clone: One end of the junction does not line up with germline, which may come from a read error. The gene calls are TRBV15 and TRBJ1-2, with D perhaps matching TRBD1 (5 bases). Germline values: CDR1 LNHNV, CDR2 YYDKDF (reference sequence). The CDR3 length is 14 residues. CDR3 protein: CTTVRDRGDYGYTF. CDR3 nucleotides: TGTACCACCGTCCGGGATCGGGGGGACTATGGCTACACCTTC.

This chain links TRBV5-1 with TRBJ2-7; D remains ambiguous. The CDR3 sequence is 11 residues long. Germline loops: CDR1 SGHRS, CDR2 YFSETQ. V lost 3 bases to trimming and J lost 3 bases, with 4 bases between them. The CDR3 region is CASSSGYEQYF. The CDR3 DNA follows: TGCGCCAGCAGCTCGGGCTACGAGCAGTACTTC.

J is TRBJ1-1 and V is TRBV12-5; D might be TRBD1 (6 bases). V was trimmed by 3 bases and J by 5 bases, leaving 16 bases between them. The germline CDR1 and CDR2 sequences are LGHNT and FRNRAP. This CDR3 has 15 residues. For the CDR3, the DNA is TGTGCTAGTGGTTTAAGCAGGGGCGCTAGAACTGAAGCTTTCTTT. Amino acids: CASGLSRGARTEAFF.

In its sample, this clone was seen once. The chain uses TRBV19 and TRBJ2-3; 15 bases map to TRBD2. The junction had 9 bases not matched to a gene; V was cut back by 6 bases and J by 5 bases. The germline V gene has CDR1 LNHDA and CDR2 SQIVND (reference sequence). There are 17 residues in the CDR3. CDR3 amino acids: CASRKGLAGGSRDTQYF. DNA of the CDR3: TGTGCCAGTAGGAAGGGACTAGCGGGAGGCAGCCGAGATACGCAGTATTTT.

The V call is TRBV6-5, the J call TRBJ2-7; D call uncertain. The germline V gene has CDR1 MNHEY and CDR2 SVGAGI. This CDR3 region has 15 residues. The V end lost 2 bases, the J end lost 3 bases, and 14 bases lay between the germline ends. The CDR3 reads CASSYRTRVNYEQYF. The DNA of the CDR3 is TGTGCCAGCAGTTACAGAACACGGGTTAACTACGAGCAGTACTTC.

This clone was seen a few times. This chain connects TRBV5-1 to TRBJ1-4; D gene uncertain. The CDR3 totals 14 residues. V was shortened by 4 bases and J by 5 bases, with 12 bases between the two germline ends. The germline gives CDR1 SGHRS, CDR2 YFSETQ. The DNA of the CDR3 is TGCGCCAGCAGCCCCAGCGACCTGAATGAAAAACTGTTTTTT. Translating it yields CASSPSDLNEKLFF.

The chain joins TRBV2 to TRBJ2-4, with TRBD1 matching 9 bases. Unmatched junction bases numbered 3, after V lost 5 bases and J lost 4 bases. The CDR3 has 14 residues. Per the germline V gene, CDR1 is SNHLY and CDR2 is FYNNEI. CDR3 DNA: TGTGCCAGCAGTTACGGGACAGGGAAAAACATTCAGTACTTC. Its protein product is CASSYGTGKNIQYF.

The chain recombines TRBV28 with TRBJ1-2; 11 nucleotides agree with TRBD1. V lost 9 bases to trimming and J lost 5 bases; unmatched junction nucleotides: 14. Per germline, CDR1 MDHEN and CDR2 SYDVKM. The CDR3 loop spans 16 amino acids. The CDR3 region is CARSRRPGTGGYGYTF. The DNA for the CDR3 is TGTGCCAGAAGCCGCCGACCCGGGACAGGGGGTTATGGCTACACCTTC.

The rearrangement links TRBV4-1 to TRBJ1-5; 8 nucleotides match TRBD1. From germline, CDR1 is MGHRA and CDR2 YSYEKL. CDR3 length equals 15 residues. V dropped 4 bases and J dropped 6; count of bases not matched to a gene: 8. The CDR3 coding sequence is TGCGCCAGCAGCCGCATGGACAGGGAGGGTCAGCCCCAGCATTTT. Amino acid sequence: CASSRMDREGQPQHF.

Turning to this clone: One junction end disagrees with the germline gene, perhaps due to a read error. Here the CDR3 DNA reads TGTTCCAGCAGCCTAGGAACGGGTCGCTCTGGAAACACCATATATTTT. It encodes CSSSLGTGRSGNTIYF. The rearrangement uses TRBV7-9 and TRBJ1-3; D ambiguous. Germline assignment: CDR1 SEHNR and CDR2 FQNEAQ (reference sequence). The CDR3 consists of 16 residues.

This clone turned up a few times. The chain couples TRBV27 to TRBJ2-2, with D possibly TRBD1 on 5 matching bases. The V end lost 0 bases, the J end lost 6 bases, and 8 bases lay between the germline ends. The CDR3 consists of 14 residues. CDR1 is MNHEY and CDR2 is SMNVEV in the germline V gene (reference sequence). The chain's CDR3 is CASSLSPRAGELFF. DNA of the CDR3: TGTGCCAGCAGTTTATCGCCCAGGGCCGGGGAGCTGTTTTTT.

This clone was found a few times. This chain joins TRBV30 and TRBJ1-1; TRBD1 agrees at 7 bases. Losses at the gene ends were 0 bases for V and 10 bases for J; bases not matched to a gene: 8. This CDR3 has 13 amino acids. CDR1 GTSNPN and CDR2 SVGIG come from the germline V gene (reference sequence). The CDR3 coding sequence is TGTGCCTGGAGTGTACTGAGGGGGCGGCCAGCTTTCTTT. Encoded protein: CAWSVLRGRPAFF.

A single count supports this clone. The sample carries other DNA sequences with the same CDR3. CDR3 sequence (DNA): TGCGCCAGCAGCCAGGATCAGGGGTCCTACTATGGCTACACCTTC. Translation: CASSQDQGSYYGYTF. V and J are TRBV4-1 and TRBJ1-2; possibly TRBD1 for D (6 bases). Trimming stripped 3 bases from V and 3 bases from J, with 14 bases between. CDR1 is MGHRA and CDR2 is YSYEKL in the germline V gene. The CDR3 is 15 residues long.

This chain connects TRBV30 to TRBJ2-7; a weak D match, TRBD2 (6 bases). From germline, CDR1 is GTSNPN and CDR2 SVGIG (reference sequence). This CDR3 region has 13 residues. The CDR3 spells CATERFLGGEQYF. The CDR3 DNA is TGTGCTACGGAACGTTTTCTGGGGGGCGAGCAGTACTTC. Supplemented by reference TRBV30 and TRBJ2-7, the full variable domain reads SQTIHQWPATLVQPVGSPLSLECTVEGTSNPNLYWYRQAAGRGLQLLFYSVGIGQISSEVPQNLSASRPQDRQFILSSKKLLLSDSGFYLCATERFLGGEQYFGPGTRLTVT.

This clone was recorded only once. The chain links TRBV15 to TRBJ1-5; D call uncertain. V was trimmed by 0 bases and J by 7 bases, leaving 13 bases between them. Per germline, CDR1 LNHNV and CDR2 YYDKDF (reference sequence). The CDR3 extends over 15 amino acids. The DNA of the CDR3 is TGTGCCACCAGCAGAGAAATTGGAGGGAACCAGCCCCAGCATTTT. Translation gives CATSREIGGNQPQHF.

J is TRBJ1-5 and V is TRBV16; unclear D gene. Trimming took off 0 bases at V and 4 bases at J, with 4 bases between the two ends. The CDR3 is 13 residues long. Germline loops: CDR1 KGHSY, CDR2 FQNENV. As DNA, the CDR3 is TGTGCCAGCAGCCAATCCGGGAATCAGCCCCAGCATTTT. Translation gives CASSQSGNQPQHF.

The DNA for the CDR3 is TGTGCCTGGAGTGTGGACAGGGGAACAGATACGCAGTATTTT. Amino acid sequence: CAWSVDRGTDTQYF. The rearrangement joins TRBV30 to TRBJ2-3, with 9 positions matching TRBD1. V lost 0 bases and J lost 3; bases outside the gene matches: 1. The CDR3 has 14 residues. Germline V gene lookup returns CDR1 GTSNPN and CDR2 SVGIG (reference sequence).

The rearrangement uses TRBV7-2 and TRBJ2-4; D unclear. The ends were cut back, 4 bases at V and 5 bases at J, with 12 bases in the middle. This CDR3 has 14 residues. The germline V gene encodes CDR1 SGHTA and CDR2 FQGNSA. The CDR3 region has the DNA TGTGCCAGCAGCTCCGGTCGCGGAGAAAACATTCAGTACTTC. Its protein product is CASSSGRGENIQYF.